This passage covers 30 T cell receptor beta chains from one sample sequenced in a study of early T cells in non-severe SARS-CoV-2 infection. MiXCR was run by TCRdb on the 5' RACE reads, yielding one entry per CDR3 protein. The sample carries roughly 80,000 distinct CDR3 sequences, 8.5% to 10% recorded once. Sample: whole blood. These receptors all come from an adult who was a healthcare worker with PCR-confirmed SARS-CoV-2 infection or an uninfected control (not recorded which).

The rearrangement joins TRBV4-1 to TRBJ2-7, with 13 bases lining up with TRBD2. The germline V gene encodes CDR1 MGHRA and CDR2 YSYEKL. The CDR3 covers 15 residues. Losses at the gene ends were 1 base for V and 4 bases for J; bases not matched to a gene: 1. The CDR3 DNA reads TGCGCCAGCAGCCAAGGGACTAGCGGGAGATACGAGCAGTACTTC. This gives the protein CASSQGTSGRYEQYF.

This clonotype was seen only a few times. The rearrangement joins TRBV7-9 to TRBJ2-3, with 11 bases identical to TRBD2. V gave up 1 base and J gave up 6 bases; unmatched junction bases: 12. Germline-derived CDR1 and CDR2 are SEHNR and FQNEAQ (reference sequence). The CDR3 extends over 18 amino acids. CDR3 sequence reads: CASSLEGLAVIKADTQYF. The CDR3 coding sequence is TGTGCCAGCAGCTTAGAGGGACTAGCGGTTATCAAGGCCGATACGCAGTATTTT. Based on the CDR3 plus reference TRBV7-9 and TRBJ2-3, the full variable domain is DTGVSQNPRHKITKRGQNVTFRCDPISEHNRLYWYRQTLGQGPEFLTYFQNEAQLEKSRLLSDRFSAERPKGSFSTLEIQRTEQGDSAMYLCASSLEGLAVIKADTQYFGPGTRLTVL.

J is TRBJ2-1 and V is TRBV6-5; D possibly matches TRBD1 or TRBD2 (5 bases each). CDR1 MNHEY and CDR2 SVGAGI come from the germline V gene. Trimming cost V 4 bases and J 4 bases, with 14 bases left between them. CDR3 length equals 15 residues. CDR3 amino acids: CASSFRDGAYNEQFF. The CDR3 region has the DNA TGTGCCAGCAGTTTCCGGGACGGAGCGTACAATGAGCAGTTCTTC.

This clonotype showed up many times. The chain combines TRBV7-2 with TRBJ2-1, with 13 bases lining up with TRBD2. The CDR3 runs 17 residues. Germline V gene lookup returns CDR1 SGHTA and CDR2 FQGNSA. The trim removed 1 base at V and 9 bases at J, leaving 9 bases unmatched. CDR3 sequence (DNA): TGTGCCAGCAGCTTAGATGGGAGACTAGCGGGAGGCCGTGAGCAGTTCTTC. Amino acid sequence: CASSLDGRLAGGREQFF.

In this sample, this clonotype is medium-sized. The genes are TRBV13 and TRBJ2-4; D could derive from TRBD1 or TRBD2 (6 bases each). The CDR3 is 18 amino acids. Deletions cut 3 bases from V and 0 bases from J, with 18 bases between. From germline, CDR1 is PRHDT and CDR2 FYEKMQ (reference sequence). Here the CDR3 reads CASSLRRGVTLAKNIQYF. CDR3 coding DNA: TGTGCCAGCAGCTTGAGGAGGGGGGTCACACTAGCCAAAAACATTCAGTACTTC.

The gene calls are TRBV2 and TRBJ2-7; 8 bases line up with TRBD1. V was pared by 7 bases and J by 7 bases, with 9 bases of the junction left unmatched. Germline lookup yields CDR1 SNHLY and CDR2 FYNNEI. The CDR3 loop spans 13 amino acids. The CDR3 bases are TGTGCCAGCACTGCGACAGGGGTTGGGGAGCAGTACTTC. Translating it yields CASTATGVGEQYF.

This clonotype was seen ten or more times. As DNA, the CDR3 is TGTGCCAGCAGTTCGTCTTCTGGGGCCAACGTCCTGACTTTC. Its translation: CASSSSSGANVLTF. V and J are TRBV28 and TRBJ2-6; D is unresolved. The CDR3 runs 14 residues. V shed 4 bases and J shed 1 base, with 5 bases lying between them. Germline V gives CDR1 MDHEN, CDR2 SYDVKM.

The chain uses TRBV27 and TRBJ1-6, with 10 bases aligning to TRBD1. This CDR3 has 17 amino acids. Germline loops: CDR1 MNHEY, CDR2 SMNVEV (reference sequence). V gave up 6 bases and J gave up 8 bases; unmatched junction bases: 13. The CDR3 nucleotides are TGTGCCAGCAGCTCCGGGACAGGGGCGCGTGGGCATTCACCCCTCCACTTT. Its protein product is CASSSGTGARGHSPLHF.

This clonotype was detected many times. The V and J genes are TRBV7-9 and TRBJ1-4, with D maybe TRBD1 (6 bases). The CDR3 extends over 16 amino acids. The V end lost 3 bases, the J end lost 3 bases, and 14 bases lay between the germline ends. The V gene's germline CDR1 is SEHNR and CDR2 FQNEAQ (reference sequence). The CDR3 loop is CASSLGLGASNEKLFF. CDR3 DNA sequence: TGTGCCAGCAGCTTGGGGCTGGGGGCCTCTAATGAAAAACTGTTTTTT.

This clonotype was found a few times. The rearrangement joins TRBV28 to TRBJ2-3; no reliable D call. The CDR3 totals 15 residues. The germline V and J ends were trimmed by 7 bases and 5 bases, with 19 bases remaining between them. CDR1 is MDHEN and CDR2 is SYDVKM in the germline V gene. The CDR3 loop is CASNRPLGGVDTQYF. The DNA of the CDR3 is TGTGCCAGCAACCGCCCCTTAGGTGGGGTAGATACGCAGTATTTT.

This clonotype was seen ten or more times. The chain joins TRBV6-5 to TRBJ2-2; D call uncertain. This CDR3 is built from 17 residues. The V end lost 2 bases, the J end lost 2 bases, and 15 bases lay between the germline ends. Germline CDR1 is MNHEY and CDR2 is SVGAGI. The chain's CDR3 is CASSYGSPRRNTGELFF. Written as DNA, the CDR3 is TGTGCCAGCAGTTACGGGTCCCCCAGGCGCAACACCGGGGAGCTGTTTTTT.

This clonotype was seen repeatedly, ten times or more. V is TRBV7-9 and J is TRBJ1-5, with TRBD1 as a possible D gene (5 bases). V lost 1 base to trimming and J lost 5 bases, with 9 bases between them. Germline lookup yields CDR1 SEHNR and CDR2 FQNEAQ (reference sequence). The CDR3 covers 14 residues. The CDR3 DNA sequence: TGTGCCAGCAGCTTAGGGGGGTCGGATCAGCCCCAGCATTTT. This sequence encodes CASSLGGSDQPQHF.

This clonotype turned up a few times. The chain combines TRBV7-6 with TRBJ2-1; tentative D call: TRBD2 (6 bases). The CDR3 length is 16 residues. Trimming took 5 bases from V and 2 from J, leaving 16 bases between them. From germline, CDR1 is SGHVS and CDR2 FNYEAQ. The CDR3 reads CASSRLISGPYNEQFF. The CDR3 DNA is TGTGCCAGCAGCCGCCTGATTAGCGGCCCCTACAATGAGCAGTTCTTC.

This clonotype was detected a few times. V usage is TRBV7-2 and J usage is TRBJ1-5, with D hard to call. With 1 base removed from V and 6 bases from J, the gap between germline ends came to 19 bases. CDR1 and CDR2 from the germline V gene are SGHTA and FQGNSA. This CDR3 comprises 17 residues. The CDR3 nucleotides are TGTGCCAGCAGCTTAGAGCACTCAAGGGTTGTCCGTCAGCCCCAGCATTTT. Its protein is CASSLEHSRVVRQPQHF.

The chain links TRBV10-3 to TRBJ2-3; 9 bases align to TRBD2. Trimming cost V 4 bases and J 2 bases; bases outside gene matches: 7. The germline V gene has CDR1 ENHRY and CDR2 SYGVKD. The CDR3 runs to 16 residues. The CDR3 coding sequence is TGTGCCATCAGTGGGTCCCCTAGCGGGGTCACAGATACGCAGTATTTT. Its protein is CAISGSPSGVTDTQYF.

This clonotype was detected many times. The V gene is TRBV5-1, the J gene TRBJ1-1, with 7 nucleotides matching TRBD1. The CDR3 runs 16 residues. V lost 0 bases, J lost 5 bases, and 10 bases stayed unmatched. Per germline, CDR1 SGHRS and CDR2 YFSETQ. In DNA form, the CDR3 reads TGCGCCAGCAGCTTGGAGGTGACAGGGTACTTTACTGAAGCTTTCTTT. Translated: CASSLEVTGYFTEAFF.

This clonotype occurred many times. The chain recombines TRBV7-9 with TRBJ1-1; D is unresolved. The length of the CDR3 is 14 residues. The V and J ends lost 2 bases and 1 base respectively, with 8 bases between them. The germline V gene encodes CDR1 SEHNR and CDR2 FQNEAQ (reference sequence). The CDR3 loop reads CASSLRQENTEAFF. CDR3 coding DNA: TGTGCCAGCAGCTTACGGCAGGAGAACACTGAAGCTTTCTTT.

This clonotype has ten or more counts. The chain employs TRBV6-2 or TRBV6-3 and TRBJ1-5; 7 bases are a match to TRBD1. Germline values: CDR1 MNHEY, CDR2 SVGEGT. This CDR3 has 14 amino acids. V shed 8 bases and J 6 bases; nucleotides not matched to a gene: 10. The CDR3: CASGRTGTVQPQHF. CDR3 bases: TGTGCCAGCGGAAGGACAGGTACGGTTCAGCCCCAGCATTTT.

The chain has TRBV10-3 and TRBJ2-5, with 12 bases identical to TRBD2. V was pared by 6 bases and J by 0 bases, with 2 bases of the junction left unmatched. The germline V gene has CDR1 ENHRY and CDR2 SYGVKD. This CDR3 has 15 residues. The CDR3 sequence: CAIRTSGSDQETQYF. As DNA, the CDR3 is TGTGCCATCAGGACTAGCGGGAGCGACCAAGAGACCCAGTACTTC.

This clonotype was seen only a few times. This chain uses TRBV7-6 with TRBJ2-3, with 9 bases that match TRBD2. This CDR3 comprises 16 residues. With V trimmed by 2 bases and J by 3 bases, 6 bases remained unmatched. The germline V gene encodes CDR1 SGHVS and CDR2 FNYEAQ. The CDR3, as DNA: TGTGCCAGCAGCTTACGCGGGAGGGTAGGGACAGATACGCAGTATTTT. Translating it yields CASSLRGRVGTDTQYF.

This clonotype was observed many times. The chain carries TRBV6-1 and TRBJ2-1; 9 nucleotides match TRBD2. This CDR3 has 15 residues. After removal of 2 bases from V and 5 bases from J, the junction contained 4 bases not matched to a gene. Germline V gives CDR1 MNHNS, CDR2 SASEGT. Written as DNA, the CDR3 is TGTGCCAGCAGTGAACGGCTAGCGGGGCACAATGAGCAGTTCTTC. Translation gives CASSERLAGHNEQFF.

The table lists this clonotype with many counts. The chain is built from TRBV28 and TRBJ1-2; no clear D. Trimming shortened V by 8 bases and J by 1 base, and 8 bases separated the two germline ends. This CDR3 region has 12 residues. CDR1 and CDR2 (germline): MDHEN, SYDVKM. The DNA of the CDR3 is TGTGCCAGCCGCGTGGGTAACTATGGCTACACCTTC. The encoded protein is CASRVGNYGYTF.

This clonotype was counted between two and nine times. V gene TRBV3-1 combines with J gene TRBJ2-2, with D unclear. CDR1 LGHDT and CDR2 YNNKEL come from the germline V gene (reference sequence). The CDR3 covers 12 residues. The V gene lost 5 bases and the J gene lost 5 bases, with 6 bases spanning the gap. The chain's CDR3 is CASSTETGELFF. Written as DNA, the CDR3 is TGTGCCAGCAGCACAGAGACCGGGGAGCTGTTTTTT.

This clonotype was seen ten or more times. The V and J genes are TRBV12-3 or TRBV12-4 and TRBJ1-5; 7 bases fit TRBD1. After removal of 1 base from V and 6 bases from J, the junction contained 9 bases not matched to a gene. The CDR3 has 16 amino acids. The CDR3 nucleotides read TGTGCCAGCAGTTTAGAAGCAGGGGGGATCGGTCAGCCCCAGCATTTT. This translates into CASSLEAGGIGQPQHF.

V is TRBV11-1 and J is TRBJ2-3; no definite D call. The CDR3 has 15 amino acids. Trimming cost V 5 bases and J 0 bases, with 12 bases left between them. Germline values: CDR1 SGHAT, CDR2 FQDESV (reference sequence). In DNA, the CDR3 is TGTGCCAGCAGCGTAAGTAGTACCAGCACAGATACGCAGTATTTT. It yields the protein CASSVSSTSTDTQYF.

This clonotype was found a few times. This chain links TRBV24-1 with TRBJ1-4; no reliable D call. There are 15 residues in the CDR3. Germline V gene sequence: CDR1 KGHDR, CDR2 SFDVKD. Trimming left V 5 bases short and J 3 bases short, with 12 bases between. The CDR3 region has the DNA TGTGCCACCAGTGCGAGTGACGGGGCTAATGAAAAACTGTTTTTT. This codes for CATSASDGANEKLFF.

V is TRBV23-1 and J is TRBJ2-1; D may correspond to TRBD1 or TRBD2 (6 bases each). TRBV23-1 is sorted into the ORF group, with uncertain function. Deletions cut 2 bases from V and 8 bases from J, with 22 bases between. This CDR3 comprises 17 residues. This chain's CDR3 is CASSQGGRGDQWDEQFF. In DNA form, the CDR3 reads TGCGCCAGCAGTCAAGGGGGGCGGGGTGATCAATGGGATGAGCAGTTCTTC.

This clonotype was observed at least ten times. In DNA, the CDR3 is TGTGCCAGTAGAGGTGGATACTCTGGGGCCAACGTCCTGACTTTC. It translates to CASRGGYSGANVLTF. The chain couples TRBV19 to TRBJ2-6; D unresolved. Germline CDR1 and CDR2: LNHDA and SQIVND (reference sequence). V was trimmed by 6 bases and J by 0 bases, leaving 9 bases between them. The CDR3 covers 15 residues.

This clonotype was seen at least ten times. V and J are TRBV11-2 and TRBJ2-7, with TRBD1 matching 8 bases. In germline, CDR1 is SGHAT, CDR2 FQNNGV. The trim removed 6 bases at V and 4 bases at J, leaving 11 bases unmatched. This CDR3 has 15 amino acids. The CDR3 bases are TGTGCCAGCAGGGAATGGCAGGGGGCAATTTACGAGCAGTACTTC. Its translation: CASREWQGAIYEQYF.

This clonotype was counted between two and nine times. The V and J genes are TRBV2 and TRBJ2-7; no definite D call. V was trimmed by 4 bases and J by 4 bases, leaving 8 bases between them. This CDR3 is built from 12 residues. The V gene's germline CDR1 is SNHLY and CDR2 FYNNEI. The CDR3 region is CASSVTRYEQYF. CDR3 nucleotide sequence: TGTGCCAGCAGTGTCACACGTTACGAGCAGTACTTC.